One and the same sample provided the 16 T cell receptor beta chains below, sequenced in a study of memory CD4+ T cells and cytomegalovirus serostatus. This table comes from immunoSEQ multiplex PCR, and its TCRdb copy is limited to in-frame clones, with some not included. Of about 41,000 clones in the sample, roughly four fifths were seen once. The sort gate was single viable CD3+CD4+CD8-CD45RO+ cells for memory CD4+ T cells. Input material: memory CD4+ T cells from blood. All receptors come from an adult in good health and CMV-seronegative.

This clone was seen more than once but under ten times. V and J are TRBV27 and TRBJ2-7; D is possibly TRBD2 (6 bases). The CDR3 spans 14 residues. The V end was cut by 5 bases, the J end by 3 bases, with 14 bases between. Germline assignment: CDR1 MNHEY and CDR2 SMNVEV (reference sequence). CDR3 DNA sequence: TGTGCCAGCAGTCGACGGGAGACGGGCTACGAGCAGTACTTC. Protein product: CASSRRETGYEQYF.

J is TRBJ1-2 and V is TRBV5-6; D is perhaps TRBD1 (5 bases). Trimming shortened V by 4 bases and J by 2 bases, and 15 bases separated the two germline ends. CDR3 length: 15 residues. Germline V gene data show CDR1 as SGHDT and CDR2 as YYEEEE. This chain's CDR3 is CASSPDQGRNYGYTF. In nucleotides, the CDR3 is TGTGCCAGCAGCCCAGACCAGGGCAGGAACTATGGCTACACCTTC. The full variable domain, rest sourced from reference TRBV5-6 and TRBJ1-2, is DAGVTQSPTHLIKTRGQQVTLRCSPKSGHDTVSWYQQALGQGPQFIFQYYEEEERQRGNFPDRFSGHQFPNYSSELNVNALLLGDSALYLCASSPDQGRNYGYTFGSGTRLTVV.

This rearrangement joins TRBV28 to TRBJ2-7; no firm D call. Trimming stripped 5 bases from V and 3 bases from J, with 14 bases between. This CDR3 comprises 14 residues. The germline V gene has CDR1 MDHEN and CDR2 SYDVKM. DNA of the CDR3: TGTGCCAGCAGTCCCCCTGGACGGAACTACGAGCAGTACTTC. Protein: CASSPPGRNYEQYF.

This clone was counted between two and nine times. Other DNA sequences in the same sample also yield this CDR3. The genes are TRBV7-2 and TRBJ2-5; D call uncertain. The V end lost 3 bases, the J end lost 0 bases, and 2 bases lay between the germline ends. Germline CDR1 and CDR2: SGHTA and FQGNSA. The CDR3 is 12 residues long. CDR3: CASSFNQETQYF. The CDR3 DNA reads TGTGCCAGCAGCTTCAACCAAGAGACCCAGTACTTC.

This clone showed up just a few times. The chain combines TRBV5-6 with TRBJ2-3; D ambiguous. V gave up 5 bases and J gave up 2 bases, with 12 bases separating them. Germline-derived CDR1 and CDR2 are SGHDT and YYEEEE. The length of the CDR3 is 14 residues. CDR3: CASSWKGYTDTQYF. The CDR3 DNA is TGTGCCAGCAGTTGGAAGGGTTACACAGATACGCAGTATTTT.

The chain recombines TRBV2 with TRBJ2-2, with a possible D match to TRBD2 (5 bases). V lost 6 bases and J 5 bases, leaving 10 bases between the germline ends. Germline loops: CDR1 SNHLY, CDR2 FYNNEI. The CDR3 has 13 amino acids. The CDR3 bases are TGTGCCAGCAGAGGAGGAGTTACCGGGGAGCTGTTTTTT. Its translation: CASRGGVTGELFF.

This CDR3 is CASRTRDRGNYGYTF. CDR3 DNA: TGTGCCAGCAGAACCCGGGACAGGGGCAACTATGGCTACACCTTC. The gene calls are TRBV6-5 and TRBJ1-2; 10 bases agree with TRBD1. J was trimmed by 2 bases and V by 6 bases; bases with no gene match: 6. Germline lookup yields CDR1 MNHEY and CDR2 SVGAGI. The CDR3 loop spans 15 amino acids.

The chain carries TRBV25-1 and TRBJ1-4; TRBD1 matches at 8 bases. This CDR3 is built from 14 residues. V lost 6 bases, J lost 4 bases, and 4 bases stayed unmatched. In germline, CDR1 is MGHDK, CDR2 SYGVNS. CDR3 sequence reads: CASSPGGFNEKLFF. The DNA for the CDR3 is TGTGCCAGCAGCCCAGGGGGCTTTAATGAAAAACTGTTTTTT.

The J gene is TRBJ1-4, the V gene TRBV7-6; D may be TRBD1 (5 bases). V was pared by 1 base and J by 6 bases, with 18 bases between. Per germline, CDR1 SGHVS and CDR2 FNYEAQ. The CDR3 length is 17 residues. The CDR3 DNA reads as TGTGCCAGCAGCTTAGGATCTGGGGCAGGAGGAGATGAAAAACTGTTTTTT. As protein: CASSLGSGAGGDEKLFF.

The chain uses TRBV4-1 and TRBJ2-7; D possibly corresponds to TRBD2 (5 bases). V dropped 0 bases and J dropped 0 bases, with 6 bases sitting between them. The length of the CDR3 is 14 residues. The V gene's germline CDR1 is MGHRA and CDR2 YSYEKL. CDR3 bases: TGCGCCAGCAGCCAAGACGACTACTCCTACGAGCAGTACTTC. Translating gives CASSQDDYSYEQYF.

This clone was detected a few times. The chain employs TRBV10-3 and TRBJ1-5, with D unresolved. V gave up 0 bases and J gave up 4 bases, with 13 bases separating them. This CDR3 spans 16 amino acids. The V gene's germline CDR1 is ENHRY and CDR2 SYGVKD. CDR3 bases: TGTGCCATCAGTGAGTCGATAGTTATAAAGAATCAGCCCCAGCATTTT. Residues: CAISESIVIKNQPQHF.

For this clone: This same CDR3 is encoded by further DNA sequences in the sample. V and J are TRBV5-1 and TRBJ2-3; 8 bases are a match to TRBD2. Germline loops: CDR1 SGHRS, CDR2 YFSETQ. Germline trimming cut 4 bases from V and 1 base from J; bases unmatched to any gene: 5. The CDR3 has 15 residues. CDR3 in amino acids: CASSLGRARTDTQYF. In nucleotides, the CDR3 is TGCGCCAGCAGCCTCGGGAGGGCTCGCACAGATACGCAGTATTTT.

The rearrangement links TRBV28 to TRBJ1-4; TRBD1 aligns across 8 bases. The V segment lost 3 bases and the J segment 10 bases; nucleotides outside the gene matches: 16. The CDR3 covers 17 residues. Germline V gives CDR1 MDHEN, CDR2 SYDVKM. DNA for the CDR3: TGTGCCAGCAGTTTCCACCCGACAGGGGCGCGGGTTGGAAAACTGTTTTTT. Its translation: CASSFHPTGARVGKLFF.

The rearrangement uses TRBV19 and TRBJ2-7; 9 bases agree with TRBD1. V was pared by 11 bases and J by 3 bases, with 5 bases of the junction left unmatched. This CDR3 has 12 amino acids. Germline V gene data show CDR1 as LNHDA and CDR2 as SQIVND (reference sequence). The CDR3 loop is CAVGTGIYEQYF. CDR3 in DNA: TGTGCCGTCGGGACAGGGATCTACGAGCAGTACTTC.

The chain is built from TRBV19 and TRBJ1-1; 7 nucleotides line up with TRBD1. CDR1 is LNHDA and CDR2 is SQIVND in the germline V gene (reference sequence). J gave up 7 bases and V 5 bases, and 7 bases lay outside the gene matches. This CDR3 spans 13 amino acids. The CDR3 DNA sequence: TGTGCCAGTAGTGCCCGGACAGGCTATGAAGCTTTCTTT. Protein sequence: CASSARTGYEAFF.

The rearrangement links TRBV13 to TRBJ2-3; 7 nucleotides align to TRBD2. CDR3 length: 12 residues. Germline lookup yields CDR1 PRHDT and CDR2 FYEKMQ (reference sequence). V lost 7 bases and J lost 8; bases outside the gene matches: 6. The CDR3 spells CASNPREGTQYF. For the CDR3, the DNA is TGTGCCAGCAACCCCAGGGAGGGTACGCAGTATTTT.